The 18 T cell receptor beta chains presented below share a single source sample, sequenced in a study of Ad26.COV2.S vaccination and SARS-CoV-2 variants. Treatment indicated: about 20 received Ad26.COV2.S at low or high dose, single or two shots; about 5 received placebo; per-sample allocation not given. Material that was analyzed had been drawn on day 63 after the first vaccine or placebo injection. The data were produced by immunoSEQ multiplex PCR, yet TCRdb's version contains in-frame clones alone and is incomplete. In the table there are roughly 380,000 clones, about 85% of which are singletons. The input for sequencing was peripheral blood, taken in a trial of Ad26.COV2.S vaccine versus placebo. The receptors derive from a person aged 18-60 years who received the Ad26.COV2.S COVID-19 vaccine or a placebo.

The chain employs TRBV4-1 and TRBJ1-2, with D possibly being TRBD1 (5 bases). There are 15 residues in the CDR3. The germline gives CDR1 MGHRA, CDR2 YSYEKL. Trimming left V 3 bases short and J 8 bases short, with 19 bases between. The CDR3: CASSHDTTIRDGYTF. The CDR3, as DNA: TGCGCCAGCAGCCATGACACAACAATCAGGGACGGCTACACCTTC.

This chain connects TRBV11-2 to TRBJ2-7; D remains unclear. Looked up from germline, CDR1 is SGHAT and CDR2 is FQNNGV. The CDR3 has 11 residues. Trimming removed 4 bases from V and 4 bases from J, with 5 bases in between. The CDR3 nucleotides are TGTGCCAGCAGCTCCGCATACGAGCAGTACTTC. Translation: CASSSAYEQYF.

This rearrangement joins TRBV4-3 to TRBJ2-3; the match to TRBD2 covers 7 bases. V was pared by 9 bases and J by 0 bases, with 6 bases of the junction left unmatched. CDR3 size: 14 residues. CDR1 is LGHNA, CDR2 YSLEER, per germline. The CDR3 nucleotides read TGCGCCAGTTCGGCGGGGGTTAGCACAGATACGCAGTATTTT. This sequence encodes CASSAGVSTDTQYF.

The V gene is TRBV7-8, the J gene TRBJ2-5, with a possible D match to TRBD2 (6 bases). The CDR3 covers 14 residues. The germline CDR1 and CDR2 sequences are SGHVS and FQNEAQ. V was trimmed by 5 bases and J by 0 bases, leaving 10 bases between them. The CDR3 sequence: CASSPSANQETQYF. CDR3 DNA: TGTGCCAGCAGCCCTAGCGCCAACCAAGAGACCCAGTACTTC.

This chain connects TRBV2 to TRBJ1-2; no firm D call. The CDR3 has 14 amino acids. Germline V gene lookup returns CDR1 SNHLY and CDR2 FYNNEI. Trimming took off 6 bases at V and 0 bases at J, with 11 bases between the two ends. The DNA of the CDR3 is TGTGCCAGCAGGGTTGAGCGCGCTAACTATGGCTACACCTTC. Translated, it gives CASRVERANYGYTF.

J is TRBJ2-7 and V is TRBV7-6; D is uncertain. The CDR3 covers 15 residues. With 0 bases removed from V and 9 bases from J, the gap between germline ends came to 18 bases. Germline CDR1 SGHVS, CDR2 FNYEAQ. The CDR3 is CASSLAFTSDAGQYF. The CDR3, as DNA: TGTGCCAGCAGCTTAGCTTTTACGTCGGACGCCGGGCAGTACTTC.

The table lists this clone with a few counts. The chain recombines TRBV7-8 with TRBJ1-2; D gene unclear. The germline V gene has CDR1 SGHVS and CDR2 FQNEAQ. The CDR3 is 17 residues long. V dropped 2 bases and J dropped 8 bases, with 24 bases sitting between them. CDR3 DNA: TGTGCCAGCAGCTTAAGGACTGGCGGAGCAAAAGTGGGGGGCTACACCTTC. The encoded protein is CASSLRTGGAKVGGYTF.

V usage is TRBV19 and J usage is TRBJ2-5; 11 positions match TRBD2. The CDR3 runs 16 residues. Germline trimming cut 6 bases from V and 2 bases from J; bases unmatched to any gene: 8. Per germline, CDR1 LNHDA and CDR2 SQIVND (reference sequence). The CDR3 DNA sequence: TGTGCCAGTAGAAAAGGTACTAGCGGGGGACAAGAGACCCAGTACTTC. It codes for CASRKGTSGGQETQYF.

The V gene is TRBV10-3, the J gene TRBJ2-3, with D perhaps TRBD1 or TRBD2 (6 bases each). This CDR3 spans 15 amino acids. Germline V gene lookup returns CDR1 ENHRY and CDR2 SYGVKD. V lost 3 bases and J lost 6, with 16 bases in between. The CDR3 DNA is TGTGCCATCAGTGATTTAGGGGGGAGGAGTGATACGCAGTATTTT. This translates into CAISDLGGRSDTQYF.

The gene calls are TRBV13 and TRBJ2-5, with TRBD2 matching over 14 bases. The length of the CDR3 is 17 residues. J lost 4 bases, V lost 5 bases, and 9 bases had no gene match. Germline CDR1 and CDR2: PRHDT and FYEKMQ (reference sequence). The CDR3 here is CASSPRTSGRPGETQYF. In DNA form, the CDR3 reads TGTGCCAGCAGCCCTCGGACTAGCGGGAGGCCAGGAGAGACCCAGTACTTC.

The rearrangement uses TRBV6-2 or TRBV6-3 and TRBJ2-7; 9 nucleotides match TRBD1. Germline-derived CDR1 and CDR2 are MNHEY and SVGEGT. The ends lost 2 bases at V and 5 bases at J; junction bases unmatched: 7. This CDR3 has 15 residues. The CDR3 protein is CASSYIGTGSDEQYF. The CDR3 coding sequence is TGTGCCAGCAGTTACATCGGGACAGGGTCCGACGAGCAGTACTTC.

The rearrangement joins TRBV6-6 to TRBJ2-3; 8 nucleotides match TRBD1. V dropped 0 bases and J dropped 2; count of bases not matched to a gene: 4. The CDR3 consists of 16 residues. The germline CDR1 and CDR2 sequences are MNHNY and SVGAGI (reference sequence). The CDR3 loop is CASSYSGTGYTDTQYF. The CDR3 DNA follows: TGTGCCAGCAGTTACTCCGGGACAGGTTACACAGATACGCAGTATTTT.

The chain combines TRBV7-8 with TRBJ1-3; 7 bases map to TRBD1. The CDR3 sequence is 17 residues long. Germline V gene sequence: CDR1 SGHVS, CDR2 FQNEAQ. J was trimmed by 3 bases and V by 1 base; bases with no gene match: 9. The CDR3 DNA follows: TGTGCCAGCAGCTTAGACCTGATTAGGGGGCTTGGAAACACCATATATTTT. Its translation is CASSLDLIRGLGNTIYF.

This clone was seen a few times. This rearrangement joins TRBV2 to TRBJ2-2, with 15 positions matching TRBD2. The CDR3 has 17 residues. Germline values: CDR1 SNHLY, CDR2 FYNNEI. The trim removed 6 bases at V and 0 bases at J, leaving 2 bases unmatched. CDR3: CASSGLAGGPNTGELFF. The CDR3 nucleotides are TGTGCCAGCAGCGGACTAGCGGGGGGGCCGAACACCGGGGAGCTGTTTTTT.

V is TRBV18 and J is TRBJ1-1; D unresolved. V dropped 1 base and J dropped 1 base, with 10 bases sitting between them. This CDR3 is built from 15 residues. Germline V gene lookup returns CDR1 KGHSH and CDR2 LQKENI. CDR3 residues: CASSPLTAENTEAFF. In DNA, the CDR3 is TGTGCCAGCTCACCACTCACAGCAGAGAACACTGAAGCTTTCTTT.

V is TRBV25-1 and J is TRBJ1-2; 8 nucleotides align to TRBD1. The V gene end was trimmed by 7 bases and the J gene end by 4 bases; junction bases not matched to a gene: 8. Per germline, CDR1 MGHDK and CDR2 SYGVNS. The CDR3 has 14 residues. CDR3 sequence: CASKRGQEAYGYTF. The CDR3 bases are TGTGCCAGCAAAAGGGGACAGGAAGCCTATGGCTACACCTTC.

The chain has TRBV10-1 and TRBJ2-1; D remains ambiguous. Germline CDR1 and CDR2: WNHNN and SYGVQD (reference sequence). This CDR3 comprises 14 residues. Trimming stripped 0 bases from V and 4 bases from J, with 7 bases between. CDR3 in DNA: TGCGCCAGCAGTGAGTCGCGAGCGTACAATGAGCAGTTCTTC. Protein sequence: CASSESRAYNEQFF.

This sequence joins TRBV18 and TRBJ2-6; D may correspond to TRBD1 or TRBD2 (6 bases each). Trimming pared 8 bases from V and 0 bases from J, leaving 11 bases between. Germline V CDR1 and CDR2: KGHSH, LQKENI. The CDR3 runs 15 residues. The CDR3 DNA reads TGTGCCAGCGGGACGGGGGCCTCTGGGGCCAACGTCCTGACTTTC. Translated: CASGTGASGANVLTF. Drawing the rest from reference TRBV18 and TRBJ2-6, the complete variable domain is NAGVMQNPRHLVRRRGQEARLRCSPMKGHSHVYWYRQLPEEGLKFMVYLQKENIIDESGMPKERFSAEFPKEGPSILRIQQVVRGDSAAYFCASGTGASGANVLTFGAGSRLTVL.